These 3 T cell receptor beta chains share one sample of origin, sequenced in a study of technical replicates of blood from several donors. TCRdb's copy holds only in-frame clones and misses some; the assay was immunoSEQ multiplex PCR. The sample has some 87,000 clones, approximately 91% seen once. The source material was T cells isolated from PBMCs. Receptor source: a human donor in good health.

J is TRBJ1-3 and V is TRBV5-1; perhaps TRBD1 as D (5 bases). The CDR3 sequence is 15 residues long. CDR1 is SGHRS and CDR2 is YFSETQ in the germline V gene. V dropped 0 bases and J dropped 0 bases, with 7 bases sitting between them. CDR3 sequence (DNA): TGCGCCAGCAGCTTGGGGGGCCTCTCTGGAAACACCATATATTTT. This encodes CASSLGGLSGNTIYF. Combining the CDR3 with reference TRBV5-1 and TRBJ1-3 gives the whole variable domain KAGVTQTPRYLIKTRGQQVTLSCSPISGHRSVSWYQQTPGQGLQFLFEYFSETQRNKGNFPGRFSGRQFSNSRSEMNVSTLELGDSALYLCASSLGGLSGNTIYFGEGSWLTVV.

J is TRBJ2-5 and V is TRBV7-3; TRBD2 agrees at 9 bases. The junction had 2 bases not matched to a gene; V was cut back by 4 bases and J by 5 bases. This CDR3 comprises 13 residues. Germline CDR1 is SGHTA and CDR2 is FQGTGA. The CDR3 bases are TGTGCCAGCAGCTCGGGACTAGCCGAGACCCAGTACTTC. This translates into CASSSGLAETQYF.

This chain links TRBV7-9 with TRBJ2-3, with D maybe TRBD2 (6 bases). Germline values: CDR1 SEHNR, CDR2 FQNEAQ (reference sequence). The CDR3 is 15 amino acids. The germline V and J ends were trimmed by 4 bases and 2 bases, with 13 bases remaining between them. CDR3 region: CASSSSIADTDTQYF. CDR3 DNA: TGTGCCAGCAGCTCTAGCATAGCGGACACAGATACGCAGTATTTT.